A selection of T cell receptor beta chains follows, all from one sample in a study of T-cell reconstitution after alpha-beta-depleted transplantation in children. Via MiXCR, TCRdb re-called the PCR reads, giving one row per CDR3 protein. Here the sample spans roughly 490,000 distinct CDR3 sequences, 10% to 12% being singletons. The starting material was PBMCs, mostly from graft donor cells, obtained 180 days after TCRalphabeta/CD19-depleted stem cell transplant. Every receptor here comes from a female patient aged 2-15 years who had a stem cell transplant for aplastic anemia, so the T cells may come from the graft donor. The CDR3 runs from the conserved cysteine through the conserved F or W. A D gene is named only where the DNA matches it firmly. Expanded clones are given a class, and other clones once, few, many or no size at all.

>few|TRBJ2-3|17|.|TRBV6-2/TRBV6-3
CASRDPLRLVRADTQYF
TGTGCCAGCAGGGACCCGCTGAGACTAGTCCGCGCAGATACGCAGTATTTT
>few|TRBJ2-3|15|TRBD2|TRBV28
CASSTSGVVVDTQYF
TGTGCCAGTTCCACTAGCGGAGTCGTAGTAGATACGCAGTATTTT
>many|TRBJ1-1|16|.|TRBV29-1
CSVVPTGVLMNTEAFF
TGCAGCGTTGTGCCGACAGGAGTACTCATGAACACTGAAGCTTTCTTT
>.|TRBJ2-2|17|.|TRBV28
CASSPYYGTLNTGELFF
TGTGCCAGCAGTCCGTATTACGGGACTCTGAACACCGGGGAGCTGTTTTTT
>few|TRBJ1-5|13|.|TRBV6-1
CASRGRGNQPQHF
TGTGCCAGCAGGGGGAGGGGCAATCAGCCCCAGCATTTT
>.|TRBJ1-3|17|.|TRBV5-1
CASSLETRMPYGNTIYF
TGCGCCAGCAGCTTGGAAACAAGAATGCCGTACGGAAACACCATATATTTT
>few|TRBJ1-3|14|.|TRBV7-9
CASSPRTAGNTIYF
TGTGCCAGCAGCCCTCGGACAGCTGGAAACACCATATATTTT
>.|TRBJ1-1|14|.|TRBV12-5
CASGPTGQNTEAFF
TGTGCTAGTGGGCCGACAGGCCAGAACACTGAAGCTTTCTTT
>few|TRBJ1-2|15|TRBD1|TRBV15
CATSSEQGPLFGYTF
TGTGCCACCAGCAGTGAACAGGGGCCTCTCTTTGGCTACACCTTC
>.|TRBJ2-7|14|TRBD1|TRBV28
CASRNPGQVYEQYF
TGTGCCAGCAGAAATCCGGGACAGGTCTACGAGCAGTACTTC
>many|TRBJ1-1|15|.|TRBV5-1
CASSLDGPKNTEAFF
TGCGCCAGCAGCTTGGACGGTCCAAAGAACACTGAAGCTTTCTTT
>few|TRBJ1-3|14|.|TRBV12-3/TRBV12-4
CASSLGSLGNTIYF
TGTGCCAGCAGCCTAGGGAGTCTTGGGAACACCATATATTTT
>.|TRBJ1-1|16|.|TRBV19
CASSTGYVSRVAVAFF
TGTGCCAGTAGTACAGGCTACGTATCCAGGGTGGCGGTGGCTTTCTTT
>.|TRBJ2-5|11|.|TRBV29-1
CSVESTYSQYF
TGCAGCGTTGAATCAACCTATTCTCAGTACTTC
>.|TRBJ1-3|14|.|TRBV12-3/TRBV12-4
CASSPQGTGNTIYF
TGTGCCAGCAGCCCCCAGGGGACTGGAAACACCATATATTTT
>few|TRBJ2-7|13|.|TRBV14
CASSPTGFSEQYF
TGTGCCAGCAGCCCGACAGGCTTTAGCGAGCAGTACTTC
>few|TRBJ2-3|18|TRBD2|TRBV4-3
CASSQDSPLAGVADTQYF
TGCGCCAGCAGCCAAGATTCCCCACTAGCGGGAGTTGCAGATACGCAGTATTTT
>.|TRBJ2-7|15|TRBD2|TRBV20-1
CSARSSGRDSYEQYF
TGCAGTGCTAGATCTAGCGGGAGGGACTCCTACGAGCAGTACTTC
>few|TRBJ2-1|13|.|TRBV20-1
CSASRSTRDEQFF
TGCAGTGCTAGTAGAAGTACACGCGATGAGCAGTTCTTC
>.|TRBJ2-4|17|.|TRBV4-1
CASTPKAGLLAKNIQYF
TGCGCCAGCACCCCGAAGGCTGGGCTGCTAGCCAAAAACATTCAGTACTTC
>few|TRBJ2-1|13|.|TRBV18
CASSPLGATSQFF
TGTGCCAGCTCACCACTCGGAGCTACCTCTCAGTTCTTC
>.|TRBJ1-1|15|.|TRBV10-3
CAISPGGGEGTEAFF
TGTGCCATCAGCCCCGGAGGGGGGGAGGGCACTGAAGCTTTCTTT
>.|TRBJ1-2|13|.|TRBV20-1
CSATGRGTYGYTF
TGCAGTGCTACCGGCAGGGGCACCTATGGCTACACCTTC
>.|TRBJ2-2|18|.|TRBV4-3
CASSQNGFAVQGTGELFF
TGCGCCAGCAGCCAAAATGGGTTCGCAGTCCAGGGCACCGGGGAGCTGTTTTTT
>few|TRBJ2-3|14|TRBD2|TRBV20-1
CSAGRGKGTDTQYF
TGCAGTGCTGGGCGGGGGAAGGGCACAGATACGCAGTATTTT
>.|TRBJ2-7|15|TRBD2|TRBV10-3
CAISDPLAGSYEQYF
TGTGCCATCAGTGATCCCCTAGCGGGGTCCTACGAGCAGTACTTC
>many|TRBJ2-7|16|TRBD2|TRBV28
CASSLLSGGFKGEQYF
TGTGCCAGCAGTTTGCTTAGCGGGGGGTTTAAGGGCGAGCAGTACTTC
>.|TRBJ2-3|12|.|TRBV19
CASSNRLDTQYF
TGTGCCAGTAGTAATCGGTTAGATACGCAGTATTTT
>few|TRBJ2-1|15|.|TRBV18
CASSPYTNRHNEQFF
TGTGCCAGCTCACCATATACCAACAGGCACAATGAGCAGTTCTTC
>many|TRBJ2-7|17|.|TRBV4-3
CASSPSTTQRTSYEQYF
TGCGCCAGCAGCCCTTCTACCACCCAGCGGACTTCCTACGAGCAGTACTTC
>.|TRBJ2-2|14|.|TRBV12-3/TRBV12-4
CASSRGAPTGELFF
TGTGCCAGCAGCCGGGGGGCTCCCACCGGGGAGCTGTTTTTT
>.|TRBJ1-2|12|.|TRBV12-3/TRBV12-4
CASSLSEGGYTF
TGTGCCAGCAGTTTAAGCGAGGGAGGCTACACCTTC
>.|TRBJ1-2|13|.|TRBV12-3/TRBV12-4
CASRGGAGDGYTF
TGTGCCAGCAGGGGGGGGGCAGGGGATGGCTACACCTTC
>.|TRBJ2-2|15|.|TRBV7-9
CASSPGTSPTGELFF
TGTGCCAGCAGCCCAGGGACTTCACCCACCGGGGAGCTGTTTTTT